Shown below are 23 T cell receptor beta chains from a single sample sequenced in a study of T-cell reconstitution after alpha-beta-depleted transplantation in children. Researchers prepared the TCRbeta library using unique molecular identifiers, the study reports. Each CDR3 protein is one row after TCRdb ran MiXCR on the PCR reads. The sample records about 190,000 distinct CDR3 sequences, 11% being singletons. Sequencing was performed on PBMCs, taken before TCRalphabeta/CD19-depleted stem cell transplant. The receptors here all came from a boy aged 2 to 9 with acute myeloid leukemia, due to receive a stem cell transplant.

At least ten counts were recorded for this clonotype. The V gene is TRBV5-1, the J gene TRBJ2-3; 7 nucleotides align to TRBD1. The J segment lost 3 bases and the V segment lost 1 base, leaving 8 bases of the junction unmatched. The CDR3 has 16 amino acids. Germline V gene data show CDR1 as SGHRS and CDR2 as YFSETQ. The DNA of the CDR3 is TGCGCCAGCAGCTTGACAGGGGAGAGCTTGACAGATACGCAGTATTTT. Its translation: CASSLTGESLTDTQYF.

The sample holds many counts of this clonotype. The chain combines TRBV19 with TRBJ2-7; 7 bases are a match to TRBD1. V lost 7 bases, J lost 5 bases, and 11 bases stayed unmatched. The CDR3 loop spans 14 amino acids. The germline V gene encodes CDR1 LNHDA and CDR2 SQIVND (reference sequence). The CDR3 region is CASTPGDSGHEQYF. The CDR3 nucleotides are TGTGCCAGTACCCCAGGGGACAGTGGTCACGAGCAGTACTTC.

As concerns this clonotype: A read error may explain this, as a much larger clone is one base away. The chain links TRBV15 to TRBJ2-1, with 7 bases aligning to TRBD2. Germline CDR1 reads LNHNV; CDR2 reads YYDKDF (reference sequence). The CDR3 extends over 14 amino acids. V lost 8 bases to trimming and J lost 7 bases; unmatched junction nucleotides: 11. As DNA, the CDR3 is TGTGCCACCGGCCTTGCGGGAGAGTTAAATGAGCAGTTCTTC. Encoded protein: CATGLAGELNEQFF. The full variable domain, with the rest looked up from reference TRBV15 and TRBJ2-1, is DAMVIQNPRYQVTQFGKPVTLSCSQTLNHNVMYWYQQKSSQAPKLLFHYYDKDFNNEADTPDNFQSRRPNTSFCFLDIRSPGLGDTAMYLCATGLAGELNEQFFGPGTRLTVL.

This clonotype was picked up a small number of times. The chain links TRBV2 to TRBJ1-1; no clear D gene. V was cut by 1 base and J by 1 base, with 7 bases left in between. The CDR3 covers 14 residues. Germline CDR1 is SNHLY and CDR2 is FYNNEI. The CDR3 DNA reads TGTGCCAGCAGTGAAGGGTCCTCGAACACTGAAGCTTTCTTT. This gives the protein CASSEGSSNTEAFF.

Many counts were recorded for this clonotype. The chain carries TRBV6-6 and TRBJ1-1; no firm D call. CDR3 length: 12 amino acids. Per the germline V gene, CDR1 is MNHNY and CDR2 is SVGAGI (reference sequence). Trimming pared 3 bases from V and 1 base from J, leaving 3 bases between. The DNA of the CDR3 is TGTGCCAGCAGTTATCAGAACACTGAAGCTTTCTTT. Translating it yields CASSYQNTEAFF.

A few counts support this clonotype. The CDR3 sequence is CSARDARGGATDTQYF. The CDR3 nucleotides read TGCAGTGCTAGAGATGCGCGGGGGGGGGCTACAGATACGCAGTATTTT. The V and J genes are TRBV20-1 and TRBJ2-3; 9 positions agree with TRBD2. The trim removed 0 bases at V and 3 bases at J, leaving 7 bases unmatched. The germline V gene has CDR1 DFQATT and CDR2 SNEGSKA (reference sequence). The CDR3 loop spans 16 amino acids.

This clonotype was picked up many times. V and J are TRBV12-3 or TRBV12-4 and TRBJ1-1; D is undetermined. With 5 bases removed from V and 0 bases from J, the gap between germline ends came to 13 bases. This CDR3 is built from 15 residues. CDR3 protein: CASSPSSHMNTEAFF. CDR3 bases: TGTGCCAGCAGTCCTTCGTCACATATGAACACTGAAGCTTTCTTT.

In its sample, this clonotype was seen many times. V gene TRBV7-9 combines with J gene TRBJ2-1; D is unresolved. V shed 5 bases and J shed 0 bases, with 11 bases lying between them. Germline CDR1 is SEHNR and CDR2 is FQNEAQ (reference sequence). The CDR3 consists of 15 residues. The CDR3 protein is CASSAPVPSYNEQFF. The CDR3 coding sequence is TGTGCCAGCAGCGCCCCCGTTCCCTCCTACAATGAGCAGTTCTTC.

This clonotype has at least ten counts. This chain joins TRBV7-2 and TRBJ1-5, with 9 nucleotides matching TRBD1. This CDR3 contains 18 residues. CDR1 and CDR2 (germline): SGHTA, FQGNSA. V gave up 6 bases and J gave up 2 bases; unmatched junction bases: 14. The DNA for the CDR3 is TGTGCCAGCAGTCCCGGGACAGGGAGGTCTGGTGGCAATCAGCCCCAGCATTTT. It is translated as CASSPGTGRSGGNQPQHF.

Many counts were recorded for this clonotype. The chain joins TRBV3-1 to TRBJ1-2, with TRBD1 as a possible D gene (5 bases). Trimming stripped 5 bases from V and 4 bases from J, with 17 bases between. Per germline, CDR1 LGHDT and CDR2 YNNKEL (reference sequence). This CDR3 has 15 residues. The CDR3 nucleotides read TGTGCCAGCAGCGTCAGGGACGGAGAACTCTATGGCTACACCTTC. Residues: CASSVRDGELYGYTF. Based on the CDR3 plus reference TRBV3-1 and TRBJ1-2, the full variable domain is DTAVSQTPKYLVTQMGNDKSIKCEQNLGHDTMYWYKQDSKKFLKIMFSYNNKELIINETVPNRFSPKSPDKAHLNLHINSLELGDSAVYFCASSVRDGELYGYTFGSGTRLTVV.

Many counts were recorded for this clonotype. The chain uses TRBV5-1 and TRBJ2-2; no clear D gene. The V gene's germline CDR1 is SGHRS and CDR2 YFSETQ. V lost 7 bases and J 0 bases, leaving 13 bases between the germline ends. This CDR3 contains 15 residues. Here the CDR3 reads CASCRIEANTGELFF. For the CDR3, the DNA is TGCGCCAGCTGCCGTATAGAAGCGAACACCGGGGAGCTGTTTTTT.

This clonotype has a count of ten or more. The gene calls are TRBV5-1 and TRBJ1-1; D may be TRBD1 (5 bases). This CDR3 spans 14 amino acids. Trimming cost V 3 bases and J 1 base, with 10 bases left between them. The germline gives CDR1 SGHRS, CDR2 YFSETQ. CDR3 sequence (DNA): TGCGCCAGCAGCTCCTGGGACGGGAACACTGAAGCTTTCTTT. This gives the protein CASSSWDGNTEAFF.

The sample holds many counts of this clonotype. J is TRBJ2-5 and V is TRBV5-1, with 9 nucleotides matching TRBD1. V lost 2 bases and J lost 5; bases outside the gene matches: 7. CDR3 size: 15 residues. The V gene's germline CDR1 is SGHRS and CDR2 YFSETQ. CDR3 sequence: CASSLGTGGRETQYF. The CDR3 DNA reads as TGCGCCAGCAGCTTAGGAACAGGGGGCCGGGAGACCCAGTACTTC.

This chain links TRBV19 with TRBJ1-1, with D perhaps TRBD1 (6 bases). The CDR3 consists of 13 residues. Looked up from germline, CDR1 is LNHDA and CDR2 is SQIVND (reference sequence). V shed 6 bases and J shed 5 bases, with 13 bases lying between them. Written as DNA, the CDR3 is TGTGCCAGTAGCAAGGGGGTTCGAACTGAAGCTTTCTTT. Translation gives CASSKGVRTEAFF.

This clonotype was detected ten times or more. The chain has TRBV2 and TRBJ2-3; a weak D match, TRBD2 (5 bases). Germline CDR1 reads SNHLY; CDR2 reads FYNNEI. The CDR3 consists of 12 residues. Trimming took off 8 bases at V and 8 bases at J, with 14 bases between the two ends. In nucleotides, the CDR3 is TGTGCCAGCCTTCGGACTCTTGGTACGCAGTATTTT. As protein: CASLRTLGTQYF.

This clonotype was detected ten times or more. The chain is built from TRBV6-2 or TRBV6-3 and TRBJ1-1, with D hard to call. Germline CDR1 reads MNHEY; CDR2 reads SVGEGT. The CDR3 sequence is 13 residues long. V was cut by 0 bases and J by 13 bases, with 15 bases left in between. Here the CDR3 reads CASSYSSWRGCFF. For the CDR3, the DNA is TGTGCCAGCAGTTACTCGTCCTGGCGGGGATGTTTCTTT.

This clonotype was observed at least ten times. The J gene is TRBJ2-2, the V gene TRBV12-3 or TRBV12-4, with a tentative D call TRBD2 (6 bases). V shed 4 bases and J shed 3 bases, with 12 bases lying between them. This CDR3 contains 15 residues. CDR3 loop: CASSYYQRDTGELFF. The CDR3 bases are TGTGCCAGCAGTTACTACCAGCGGGACACCGGGGAGCTGTTTTTT.

Worth noting for this clonotype: The final CDR3 position lacks the conserved phenylalanine or tryptophan, pointing to a likely read error. The chain recombines TRBV10-3 with TRBJ1-2, with a tentative D call TRBD1 (6 bases). Germline V gives CDR1 ENHRY, CDR2 SYGVKD. The CDR3 is 18 residues long. V was clipped by 6 bases and J by 1 base, with 24 bases between them. DNA for the CDR3: TGTGCCATCAGAACCGACTCGACAGGAGGGAGAGTTAACTATGGCTACACCTAC. This sequence encodes CAIRTDSTGGRVNYGYTY.

In this sample, this clonotype turned up many times. DNA for the CDR3: TGTGCCAGCAGGGACCCGGGACAGGGGGCTTCTGAGCAGTTCTTC. It translates to CASRDPGQGASEQFF. J is TRBJ2-1 and V is TRBV28, with 12 bases fitting TRBD1. The CDR3 totals 15 residues. Germline lookup yields CDR1 MDHEN and CDR2 SYDVKM. V lost 6 bases, J lost 9 bases, and 9 bases stayed unmatched.

This clonotype showed up many times. V and J are TRBV20-1 and TRBJ2-1; 11 positions match TRBD2. The junction had 5 bases not matched to a gene; V was cut back by 5 bases and J by 8 bases. CDR1 DFQATT and CDR2 SNEGSKA come from the germline V gene (reference sequence). CDR3 size: 13 residues. The CDR3 region has the DNA TGCAGTGCTTCCCCGGGACTAGCGGATGAGCAGTTCTTC. Amino acids: CSASPGLADEQFF.

The chain has TRBV6-5 and TRBJ1-2; tentative D call: TRBD1 (6 bases). In germline, CDR1 is MNHEY, CDR2 SVGAGI. The CDR3 totals 15 residues. With 0 bases removed from V and 4 bases from J, the gap between germline ends came to 12 bases. The CDR3 is CASSYSSRGGYGYTF. The DNA of the CDR3 is TGTGCCAGCAGTTACTCGTCCAGGGGCGGCTATGGCTACACCTTC.

This clonotype came up many times. The chain combines TRBV7-2 with TRBJ2-7; 9 positions agree with TRBD1. The CDR3 sequence is 15 residues long. Germline V gene sequence: CDR1 SGHTA, CDR2 FQGNSA. Losses at the gene ends were 1 base for V and 3 bases for J; bases not matched to a gene: 4. CDR3 sequence reads: CASSLGTGAIYEQYF. As DNA, the CDR3 is TGTGCCAGCAGCTTAGGGACAGGGGCAATCTACGAGCAGTACTTC.

The chain joins TRBV6-1 to TRBJ1-5; D not resolved. Germline V gene sequence: CDR1 MNHNS, CDR2 SASEGT. The CDR3 is 14 residues long. V was cut by 0 bases and J by 5 bases, with 8 bases left in between. The CDR3 loop is CASSEAGWDQPQHF. DNA for the CDR3: TGTGCCAGCAGTGAAGCGGGGTGGGATCAGCCCCAGCATTTT.